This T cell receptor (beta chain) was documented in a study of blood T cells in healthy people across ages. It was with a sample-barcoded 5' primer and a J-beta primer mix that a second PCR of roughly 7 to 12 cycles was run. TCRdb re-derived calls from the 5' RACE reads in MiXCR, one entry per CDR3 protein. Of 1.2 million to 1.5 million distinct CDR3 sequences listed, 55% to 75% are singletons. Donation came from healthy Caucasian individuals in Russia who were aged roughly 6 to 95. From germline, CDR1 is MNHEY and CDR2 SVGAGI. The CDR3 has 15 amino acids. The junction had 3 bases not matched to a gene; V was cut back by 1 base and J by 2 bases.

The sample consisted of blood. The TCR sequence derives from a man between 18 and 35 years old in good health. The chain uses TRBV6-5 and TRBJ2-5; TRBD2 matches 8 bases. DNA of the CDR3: TGTGCCAGCAGTTACTTGGCTAGCGGGCAAGAGACCCAGTACTTC. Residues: CASSYLASGQETQYF.